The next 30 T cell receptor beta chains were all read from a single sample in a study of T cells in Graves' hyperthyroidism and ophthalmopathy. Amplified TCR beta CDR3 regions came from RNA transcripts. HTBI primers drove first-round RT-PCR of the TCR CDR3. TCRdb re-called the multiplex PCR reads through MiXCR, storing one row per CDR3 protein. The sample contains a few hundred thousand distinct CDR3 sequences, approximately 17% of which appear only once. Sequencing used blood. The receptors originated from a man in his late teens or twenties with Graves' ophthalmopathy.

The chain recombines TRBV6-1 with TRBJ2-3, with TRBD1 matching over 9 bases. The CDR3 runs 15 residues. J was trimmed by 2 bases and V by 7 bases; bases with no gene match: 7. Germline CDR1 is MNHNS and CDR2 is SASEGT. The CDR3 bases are TGTGCCAGCACGAAGACAGGGGGAGACACAGATACGCAGTATTTT. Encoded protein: CASTKTGGDTDTQYF.

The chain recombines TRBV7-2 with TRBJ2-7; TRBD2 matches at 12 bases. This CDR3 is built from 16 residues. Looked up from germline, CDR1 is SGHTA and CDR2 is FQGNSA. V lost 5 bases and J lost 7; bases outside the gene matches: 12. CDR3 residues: CASSPGALAGGREQYF. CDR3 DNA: TGTGCCAGCAGCCCGGGGGCTCTAGCGGGGGGGAGGGAGCAGTACTTC.

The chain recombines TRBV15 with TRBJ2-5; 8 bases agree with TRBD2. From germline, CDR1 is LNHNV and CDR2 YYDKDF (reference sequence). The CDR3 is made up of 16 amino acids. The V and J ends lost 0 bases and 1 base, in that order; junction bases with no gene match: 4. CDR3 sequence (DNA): TGTGCCACCAGCAGAGAACTAGCGGACGTCCAAGAGACCCAGTACTTC. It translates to CATSRELADVQETQYF.

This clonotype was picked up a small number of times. The DNA for the CDR3 is TGTGCCAGCAGCCAAGAAGGGAAAATAGGACAGGTCTCCTACGAGCAGTACTTC. Encoded protein: CASSQEGKIGQVSYEQYF. The chain uses TRBV4-2 and TRBJ2-7; TRBD1 matches at 7 bases. This CDR3 comprises 18 residues. Germline lookup yields CDR1 LGHNA and CDR2 YNFKEQ. The V segment lost 0 bases and the J segment 0 bases; nucleotides outside the gene matches: 11.

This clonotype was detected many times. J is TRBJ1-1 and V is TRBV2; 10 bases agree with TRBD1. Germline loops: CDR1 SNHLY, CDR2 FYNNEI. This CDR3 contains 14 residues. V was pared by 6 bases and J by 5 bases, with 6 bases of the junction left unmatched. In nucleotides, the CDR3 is TGTGCCAGCAGGGGCGGGACAGGGGTTACTGAAGCTTTCTTT. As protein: CASRGGTGVTEAFF.

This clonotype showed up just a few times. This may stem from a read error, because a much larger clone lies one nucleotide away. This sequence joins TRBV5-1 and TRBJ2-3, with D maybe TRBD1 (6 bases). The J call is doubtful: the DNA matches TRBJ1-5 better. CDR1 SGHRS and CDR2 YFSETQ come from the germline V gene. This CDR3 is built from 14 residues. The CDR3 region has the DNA TGCGCCAGCAGCTTGGCGAGGGGGTACGATACGCAGCATTTT. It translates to CASSLARGYDTQHF.

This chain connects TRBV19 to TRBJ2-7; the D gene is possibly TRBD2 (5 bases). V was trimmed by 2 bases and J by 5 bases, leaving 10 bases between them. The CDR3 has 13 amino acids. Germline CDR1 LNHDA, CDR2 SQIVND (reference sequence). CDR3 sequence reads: CASSIRAGNEQYF. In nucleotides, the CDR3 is TGTGCCAGTAGTATAAGGGCCGGGAACGAGCAGTACTTC.

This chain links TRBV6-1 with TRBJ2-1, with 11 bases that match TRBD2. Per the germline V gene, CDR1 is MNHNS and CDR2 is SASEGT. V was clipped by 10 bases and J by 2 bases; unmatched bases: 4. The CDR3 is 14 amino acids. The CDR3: CATLSGGAYNEQFF. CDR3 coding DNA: TGTGCCACCCTTAGCGGGGGGGCCTACAATGAGCAGTTCTTC.

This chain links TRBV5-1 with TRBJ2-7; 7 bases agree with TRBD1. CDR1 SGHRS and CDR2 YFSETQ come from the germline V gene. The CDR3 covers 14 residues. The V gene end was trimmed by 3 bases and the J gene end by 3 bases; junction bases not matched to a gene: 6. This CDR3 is CASSYTGAGYEQYF. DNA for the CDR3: TGCGCCAGCAGCTACACAGGGGCAGGCTACGAGCAGTACTTC.

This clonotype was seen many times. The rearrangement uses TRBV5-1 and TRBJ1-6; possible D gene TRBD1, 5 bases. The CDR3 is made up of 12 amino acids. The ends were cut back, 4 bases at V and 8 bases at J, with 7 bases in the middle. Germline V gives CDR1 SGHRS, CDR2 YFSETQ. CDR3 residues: CASSTTDSPLHF. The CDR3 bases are TGCGCCAGCAGCACGACAGATTCACCCCTCCACTTT.

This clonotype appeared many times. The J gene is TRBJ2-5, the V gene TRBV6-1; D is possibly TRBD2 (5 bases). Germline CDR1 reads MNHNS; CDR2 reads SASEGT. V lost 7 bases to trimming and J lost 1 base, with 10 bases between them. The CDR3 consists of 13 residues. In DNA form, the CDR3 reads TGTGCCAGCATAATAGGAGGCCAAGAGACCCAGTACTTC. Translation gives CASIIGGQETQYF.

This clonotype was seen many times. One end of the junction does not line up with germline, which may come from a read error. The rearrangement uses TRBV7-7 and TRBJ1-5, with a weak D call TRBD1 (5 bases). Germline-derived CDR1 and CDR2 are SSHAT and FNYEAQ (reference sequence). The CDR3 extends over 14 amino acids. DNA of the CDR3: TGTGCTAGCAGCCTTTACGAAGGGGCTCAGCCCCAGCATTTT. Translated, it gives CASSLYEGAQPQHF.

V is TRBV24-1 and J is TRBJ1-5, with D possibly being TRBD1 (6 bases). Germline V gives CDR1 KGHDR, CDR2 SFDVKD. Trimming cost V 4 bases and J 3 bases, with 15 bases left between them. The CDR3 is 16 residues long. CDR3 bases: TGTGCCACCAGTGAGCGAGGGGGATTGGACAATCAGCCCCAGCATTTT. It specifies CATSERGGLDNQPQHF.

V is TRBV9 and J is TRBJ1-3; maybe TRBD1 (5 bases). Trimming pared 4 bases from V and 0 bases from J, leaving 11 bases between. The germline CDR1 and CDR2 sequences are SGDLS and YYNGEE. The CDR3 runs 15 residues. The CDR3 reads CASSSRDGSGNTIYF. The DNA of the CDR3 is TGTGCCAGCAGCTCCCGGGACGGCTCTGGAAACACCATATATTTT.

The CDR3 is CASSFRHPTRGYTF. CDR3 nucleotide sequence: TGTGCCAGCAGTTTTAGGCACCCGACCCGTGGCTACACCTTC. The chain employs TRBV28 and TRBJ1-2; D ambiguous. This CDR3 region has 14 residues. The germline V gene encodes CDR1 MDHEN and CDR2 SYDVKM. V shed 3 bases and J shed 7 bases, with 15 bases lying between them.

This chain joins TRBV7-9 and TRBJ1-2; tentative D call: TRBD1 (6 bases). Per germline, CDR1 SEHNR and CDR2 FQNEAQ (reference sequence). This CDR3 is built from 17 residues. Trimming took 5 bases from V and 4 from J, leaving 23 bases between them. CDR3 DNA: TGTGCCAGCAGCCGACCCATCTACAGGGTATTAGGCTATGGCTACACCTTC. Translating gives CASSRPIYRVLGYGYTF.

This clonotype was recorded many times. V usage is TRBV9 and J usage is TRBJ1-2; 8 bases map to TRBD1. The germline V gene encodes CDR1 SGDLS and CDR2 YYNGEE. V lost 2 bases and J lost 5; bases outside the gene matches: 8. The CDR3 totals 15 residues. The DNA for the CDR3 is TGTGCCAGCAGCGTCCTTGGACAGGGAGGATATGGCTACACCTTC. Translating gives CASSVLGQGGYGYTF.

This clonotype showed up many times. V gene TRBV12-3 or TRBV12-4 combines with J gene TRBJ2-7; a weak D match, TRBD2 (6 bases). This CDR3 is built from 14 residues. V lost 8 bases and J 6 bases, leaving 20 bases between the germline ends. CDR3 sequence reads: CASRSRSGGGEQYF. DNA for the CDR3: TGTGCCAGCCGAAGCCGAAGTGGGGGAGGCGAGCAGTACTTC.

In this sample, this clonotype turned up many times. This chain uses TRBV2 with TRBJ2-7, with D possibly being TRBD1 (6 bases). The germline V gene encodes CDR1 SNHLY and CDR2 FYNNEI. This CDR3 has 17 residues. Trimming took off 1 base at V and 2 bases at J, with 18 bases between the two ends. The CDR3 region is CASSEEMLWDIAYEQYF. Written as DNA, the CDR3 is TGTGCCAGCAGTGAAGAAATGTTATGGGACATAGCCTACGAGCAGTACTTC.

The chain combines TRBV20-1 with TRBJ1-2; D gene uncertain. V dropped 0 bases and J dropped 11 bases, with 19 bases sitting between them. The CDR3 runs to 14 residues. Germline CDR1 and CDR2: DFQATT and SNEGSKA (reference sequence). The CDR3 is CSARDSRQTHGYTF. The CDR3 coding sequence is TGCAGTGCTAGAGATTCGAGGCAGACTCACGGTTACACCTTC.

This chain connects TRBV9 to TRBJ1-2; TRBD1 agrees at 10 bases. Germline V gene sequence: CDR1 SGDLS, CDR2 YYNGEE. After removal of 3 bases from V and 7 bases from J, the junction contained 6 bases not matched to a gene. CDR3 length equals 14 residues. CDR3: CASSAGQGGGGYTF. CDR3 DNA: TGTGCCAGCAGCGCAGGACAGGGGGGCGGTGGCTACACCTTC.

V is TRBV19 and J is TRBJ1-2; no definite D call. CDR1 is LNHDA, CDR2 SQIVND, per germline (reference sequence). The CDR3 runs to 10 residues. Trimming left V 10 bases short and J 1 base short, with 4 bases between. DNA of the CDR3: TGTGCCATCCTTAACTATGGCTACACCTTC. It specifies CAILNYGYTF. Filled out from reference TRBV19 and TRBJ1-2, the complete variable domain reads DGGITQSPKYLFRKEGQNVTLSCEQNLNHDAMYWYRQDPGQGLRLIYYSQIVNDFQKGDIAEGYSVSREKKESFPLTVTSAQKNPTAFYLCAILNYGYTFGSGTRLTVV.

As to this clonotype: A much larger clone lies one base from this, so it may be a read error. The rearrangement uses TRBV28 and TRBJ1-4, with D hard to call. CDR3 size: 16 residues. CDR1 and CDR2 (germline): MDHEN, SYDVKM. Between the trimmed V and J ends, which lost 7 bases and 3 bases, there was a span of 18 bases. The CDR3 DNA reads TGTGCCAGCAATCCCCCGCTCGGGGTAGCTAATGAAAAACTGTTTTTT. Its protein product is CASNPPLGVANEKLFF.

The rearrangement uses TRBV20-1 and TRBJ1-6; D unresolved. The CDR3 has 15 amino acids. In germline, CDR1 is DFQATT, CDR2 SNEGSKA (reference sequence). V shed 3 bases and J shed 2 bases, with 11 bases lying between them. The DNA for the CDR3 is TGCAGTGCTAGGTCGCAGCGAGCCTATAATTCACCCCTCCACTTT. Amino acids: CSARSQRAYNSPLHF.

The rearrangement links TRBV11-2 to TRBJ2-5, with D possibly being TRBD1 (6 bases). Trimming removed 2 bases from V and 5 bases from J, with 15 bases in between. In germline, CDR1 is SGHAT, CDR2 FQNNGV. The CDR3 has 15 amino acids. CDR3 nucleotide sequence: TGTGCCAGCAGCTTATTAACAGGGCACGGGGAGACCCAGTACTTC. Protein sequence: CASSLLTGHGETQYF.

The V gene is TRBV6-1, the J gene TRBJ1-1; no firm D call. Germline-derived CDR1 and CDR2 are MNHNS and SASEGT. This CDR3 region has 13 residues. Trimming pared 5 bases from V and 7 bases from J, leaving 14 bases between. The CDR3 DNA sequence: TGTGCCAGCAGTTTAAGGACCGCACTTGAAGCTTTCTTT. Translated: CASSLRTALEAFF.

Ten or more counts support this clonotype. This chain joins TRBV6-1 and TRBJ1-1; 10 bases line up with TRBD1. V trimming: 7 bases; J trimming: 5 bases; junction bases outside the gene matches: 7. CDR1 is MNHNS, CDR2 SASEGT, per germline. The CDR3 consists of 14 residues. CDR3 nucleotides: TGTGCCAGCACTCGGACAGGGGGTTTGACTGAAGCTTTCTTT. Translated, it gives CASTRTGGLTEAFF.

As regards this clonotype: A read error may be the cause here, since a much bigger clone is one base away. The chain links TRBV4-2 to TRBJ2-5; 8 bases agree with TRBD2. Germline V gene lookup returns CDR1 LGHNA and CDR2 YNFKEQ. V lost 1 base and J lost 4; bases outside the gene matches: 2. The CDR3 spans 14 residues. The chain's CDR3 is CASSQVGGGETQYF. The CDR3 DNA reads TGTGCCAGCAGCCAAGTCGGGGGGGGAGAGACCCAGTACTTC.

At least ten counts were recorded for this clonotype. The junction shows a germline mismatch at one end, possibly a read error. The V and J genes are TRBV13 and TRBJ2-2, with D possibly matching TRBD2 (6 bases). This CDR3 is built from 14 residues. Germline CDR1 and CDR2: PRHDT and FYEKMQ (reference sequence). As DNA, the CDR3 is TGCGCCAGCAGCTTAGGAGGGGACACCGGGGAGCTGTTTTTT. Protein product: CASSLGGDTGELFF.

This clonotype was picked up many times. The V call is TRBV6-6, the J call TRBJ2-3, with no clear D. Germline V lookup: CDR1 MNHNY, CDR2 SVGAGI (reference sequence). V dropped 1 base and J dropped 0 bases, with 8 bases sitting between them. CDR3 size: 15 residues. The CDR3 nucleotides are TGTGCCAGCAGTTACTTGGGCGGTAGCACAGATACGCAGTATTTT. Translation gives CASSYLGGSTDTQYF.